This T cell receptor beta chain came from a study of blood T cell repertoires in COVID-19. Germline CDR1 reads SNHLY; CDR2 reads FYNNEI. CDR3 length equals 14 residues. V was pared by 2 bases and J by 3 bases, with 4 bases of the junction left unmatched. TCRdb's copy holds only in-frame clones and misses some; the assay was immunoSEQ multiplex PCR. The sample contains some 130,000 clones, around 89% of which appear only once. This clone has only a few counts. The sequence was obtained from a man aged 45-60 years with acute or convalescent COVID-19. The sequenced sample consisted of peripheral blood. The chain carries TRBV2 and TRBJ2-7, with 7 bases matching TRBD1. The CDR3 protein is CASSEQGVVYEQYF. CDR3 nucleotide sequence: TGTGCCAGCAGTGAACAGGGGGTGGTCTACGAGCAGTACTTC.